The rows below give T cell receptor beta chains drawn from one sample of a study of blood T cells in healthy people across ages. TCRdb processed the 5' RACE reads anew with MiXCR; each CDR3 protein has one entry. The sample shows about 670,000 distinct CDR3 sequences, over 40% of them seen only once. The sequencing input was blood. Source of these receptors: an elderly woman in good health. Both conserved end residues are part of each CDR3. D genes are given only for firm matches. Rows give clone size only sometimes, using once, few, many, or a class for an expanded clone.

TRBJ1-1 16 . TRBV4-2 . CASSQDQGIGDTEAFF TGTGCCAGCAGCCAAGACCAGGGAATTGGTGACACTGAAGCTTTCTTT
TRBJ2-7 11 many TRBV20-1 . CSVPSLYEQYF TGCAGTGTACCCTCCCTCTACGAGCAGTACTTC
TRBJ2-1 17 . TRBV20-1 TRBD2 CSASRTSGGKFYNEQFF TGCAGTGCTAGTCGGACTAGCGGGGGAAAATTCTACAATGAGCAGTTCTTC
TRBJ2-2 16 . TRBV20-1 . CSARGRGSVNTGELFF TGCAGTGCCAGGGGGAGGGGGAGCGTTAACACCGGGGAGCTGTTTTTT
TRBJ2-7 13 . TRBV24-1 . CATSDSGKNEQYF TGTGCCACCAGTGATTCCGGGAAGAATGAGCAGTACTTC
TRBJ2-7 15 . TRBV5-1 TRBD2 CASSWSLAGNYEQYF TGCGCCAGCAGCTGGTCACTAGCGGGCAACTACGAGCAGTACTTC
TRBJ1-5 13 . TRBV11-2 . CASSSGVDQPQHF TGTGCCAGCAGCTCGGGGGTGGACCAGCCCCAGCATTTT
TRBJ2-1 15 few TRBV11-2 TRBD2 CASSLISGGANEQFF TGTGCCAGCAGCTTAATTAGCGGGGGGGCCAATGAGCAGTTCTTC
TRBJ2-1 12 many TRBV18 . CASSPRKNEQFF TGTGCCAGCTCACCTCGTAAGAATGAGCAGTTCTTC
TRBJ1-1 16 . TRBV4-1 . CASSKSGAGLNTEAFF TGCGCCAGCAGCAAAAGTGGGGCGGGACTCAACACTGAAGCTTTCTTT
TRBJ2-7 15 once TRBV20-1 . CSARDGRRRTYEQYF TGCAGTGCTAGAGATGGCAGGCGGCGGACCTACGAGCAGTACTTC
TRBJ2-7 15 . TRBV4-2 TRBD2 CASSVSAGVNYEQYF TGTGCCAGCAGCGTCTCGGCGGGGGTGAACTACGAGCAGTACTTC
TRBJ2-2 16 . TRBV3-1 TRBD2 CASSQETGGPTGELFF TGTGCCAGCAGCCAAGAGACGGGAGGTCCCACCGGGGAGCTGTTTTTT
TRBJ2-1 15 once TRBV12-3/TRBV12-4 . CASIPRGGESNEQFF TGTGCCAGCATCCCCAGGGGCGGGGAGAGTAATGAGCAGTTCTTC
TRBJ2-1 16 . TRBV6-5 TRBD2 CASSYLTSGRVDEQFF TGTGCCAGCAGTTACTTGACTAGCGGGAGAGTCGATGAGCAGTTCTTC
TRBJ1-2 14 many TRBV20-1 . CSAREKGRNYGYTF TGCAGTGCTAGAGAAAAGGGGAGAAACTATGGCTACACCTTC
TRBJ1-5 13 . TRBV29-1 . CSVLPSPNQPQHF TGCAGCGTTCTTCCAAGTCCTAATCAGCCCCAGCATTTT
TRBJ2-1 13 many TRBV20-1 TRBD2 CSARAGNSGRKFF TGCAGTGCTAGAGCCGGCAACAGCGGGAGAAAGTTCTTC